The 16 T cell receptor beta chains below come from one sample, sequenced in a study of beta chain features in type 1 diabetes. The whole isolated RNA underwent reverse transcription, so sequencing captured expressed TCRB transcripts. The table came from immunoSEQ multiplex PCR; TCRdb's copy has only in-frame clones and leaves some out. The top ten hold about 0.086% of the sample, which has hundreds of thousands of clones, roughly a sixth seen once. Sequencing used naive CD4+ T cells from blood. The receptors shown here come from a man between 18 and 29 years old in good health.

The CDR3 protein is CASSLASFRGAHPDTQYF. The CDR3 coding sequence is TGTGCCAGCAGCTTAGCCTCGTTCCGGGGGGCGCACCCAGATACGCAGTATTTT. The rearrangement links TRBV7-2 to TRBJ2-3, with D perhaps matching TRBD2 (7 bases). From germline, CDR1 is SGHTA and CDR2 FQGNSA. V was clipped by 0 bases and J by 4 bases, with 20 bases between them. CDR3 size: 18 residues. Looking up the rest from reference TRBV7-2 and TRBJ2-3 gives the full variable domain: GAGVSQSPSNKVTEKGKDVELRCDPISGHTALYWYRQSLGQGLEFLIYFQGNSAPDKSGLPSDRFSAERTGGSVSTLTIQRTQQEDSAVYLCASSLASFRGAHPDTQYFGPGTRLTVL.

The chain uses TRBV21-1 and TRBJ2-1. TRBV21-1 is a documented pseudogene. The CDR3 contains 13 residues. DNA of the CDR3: TGTGCCAGCAGCAAGCGCAGAATTAATGAGCAGTTCTTC. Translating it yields CASSKRRINEQFF.

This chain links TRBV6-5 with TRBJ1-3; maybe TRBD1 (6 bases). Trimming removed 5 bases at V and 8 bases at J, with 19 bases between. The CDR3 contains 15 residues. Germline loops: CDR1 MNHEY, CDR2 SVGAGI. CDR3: CASSIPDRSSYTIYF. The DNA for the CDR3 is TGTGCCAGCAGTATCCCTGACAGGTCTTCATACACCATATATTTT.

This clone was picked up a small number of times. This CDR3 is CASSARQGGGVYGYTF. The CDR3 bases are TGTGCCAGCAGTGCCCGACAGGGCGGGGGCGTTTATGGCTACACCTTC. The rearrangement joins TRBV2 to TRBJ1-2; 7 nucleotides line up with TRBD1. The V gene's germline CDR1 is SNHLY and CDR2 FYNNEI. Trimming took 4 bases from V and 5 from J; bases not matched to a gene: 13. The CDR3 loop spans 16 amino acids.

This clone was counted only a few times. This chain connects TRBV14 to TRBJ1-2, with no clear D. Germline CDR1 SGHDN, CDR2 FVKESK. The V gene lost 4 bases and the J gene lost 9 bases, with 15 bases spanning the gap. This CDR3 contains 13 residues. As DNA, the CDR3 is TGTGCCAGCAGCCCCACTCAATTCAGTAGCTACACCTTC. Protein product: CASSPTQFSSYTF.

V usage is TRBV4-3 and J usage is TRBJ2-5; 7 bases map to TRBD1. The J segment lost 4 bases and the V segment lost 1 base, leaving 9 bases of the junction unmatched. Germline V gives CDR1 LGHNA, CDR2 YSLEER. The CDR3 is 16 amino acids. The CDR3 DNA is TGCGCCAGCAGCCAAGTACTTCGGGACAGCTTAGAGACCCAGTACTTC. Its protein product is CASSQVLRDSLETQYF.

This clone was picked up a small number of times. The CDR3 is CASSSYSGTRAFF. CDR3 nucleotide sequence: TGTGCCAGCAGCTCCTATTCCGGGACGAGGGCTTTCTTT. The chain joins TRBV7-3 to TRBJ1-1; tentative D call: TRBD1 (5 bases). CDR1 and CDR2 (germline): SGHTA, FQGTGA. The CDR3 loop spans 13 amino acids. Trimming took off 4 bases at V and 11 bases at J, with 17 bases between the two ends.

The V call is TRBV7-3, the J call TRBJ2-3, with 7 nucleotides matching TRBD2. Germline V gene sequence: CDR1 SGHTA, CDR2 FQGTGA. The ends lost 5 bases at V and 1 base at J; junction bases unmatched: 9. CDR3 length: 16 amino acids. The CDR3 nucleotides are TGTGCCAGCAGCCCTCGCCGGGCGGGGGGCACAGATACGCAGTATTTT. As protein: CASSPRRAGGTDTQYF. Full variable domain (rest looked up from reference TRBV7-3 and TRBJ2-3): GAGVSQTPSNKVTEKGKYVELRCDPISGHTALYWYRQSLGQGPEFLIYFQGTGAADDSGLPNDRFFAVRPEGSVSTLKIQRTERGDSAVYLCASSPRRAGGTDTQYFGPGTRLTVL.

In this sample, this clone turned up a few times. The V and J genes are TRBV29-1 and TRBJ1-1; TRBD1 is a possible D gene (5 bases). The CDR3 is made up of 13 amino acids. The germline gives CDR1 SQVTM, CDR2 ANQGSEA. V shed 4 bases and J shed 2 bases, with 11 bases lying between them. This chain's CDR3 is CSVARGFNTEAFF. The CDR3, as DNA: TGCAGCGTTGCGAGGGGCTTTAACACTGAAGCTTTCTTT.

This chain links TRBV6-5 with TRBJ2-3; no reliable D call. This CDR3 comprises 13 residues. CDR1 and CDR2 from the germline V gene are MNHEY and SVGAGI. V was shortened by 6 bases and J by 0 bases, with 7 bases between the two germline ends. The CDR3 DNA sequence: TGTGCCAGCAGAGGCCGTAGCACAGATACGCAGTATTTT. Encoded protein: CASRGRSTDTQYF.

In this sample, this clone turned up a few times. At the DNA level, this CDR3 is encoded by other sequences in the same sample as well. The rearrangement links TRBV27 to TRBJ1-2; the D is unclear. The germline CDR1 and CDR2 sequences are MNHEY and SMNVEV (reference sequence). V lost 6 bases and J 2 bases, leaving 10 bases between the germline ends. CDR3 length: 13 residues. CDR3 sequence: CASRRAGNYGYTF. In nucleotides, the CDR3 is TGTGCCAGCAGAAGGGCAGGAAACTATGGCTACACCTTC.

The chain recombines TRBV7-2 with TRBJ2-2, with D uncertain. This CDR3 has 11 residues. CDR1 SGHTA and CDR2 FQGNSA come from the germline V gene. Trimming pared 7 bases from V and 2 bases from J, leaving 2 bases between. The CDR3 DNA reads TGTGCCAGCACCAACACCGGGGAGCTGTTTTTT. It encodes CASTNTGELFF.

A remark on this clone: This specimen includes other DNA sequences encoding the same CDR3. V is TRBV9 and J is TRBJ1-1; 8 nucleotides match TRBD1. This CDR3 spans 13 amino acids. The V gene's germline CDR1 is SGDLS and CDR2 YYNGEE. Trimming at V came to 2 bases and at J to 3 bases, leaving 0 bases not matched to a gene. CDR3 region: CASSVDRDTEAFF. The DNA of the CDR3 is TGTGCCAGCAGCGTGGACAGGGACACTGAAGCTTTCTTT. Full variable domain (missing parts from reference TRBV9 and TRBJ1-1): DSGVTQTPKHLITATGQRVTLRCSPRSGDLSVYWYQQSLDQGLQFLIQYYNGEERAKGNILERFSAQQFPDLHSELNLSSLELGDSALYFCASSVDRDTEAFFGQGTRLTVV.

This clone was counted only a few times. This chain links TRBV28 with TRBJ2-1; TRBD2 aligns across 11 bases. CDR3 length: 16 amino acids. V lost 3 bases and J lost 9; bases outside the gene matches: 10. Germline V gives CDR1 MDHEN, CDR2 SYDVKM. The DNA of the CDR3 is TGTGCCAGCAGTTTGGCCCCGGGACTAGCGGTGGGTGAGCAGTTCTTC. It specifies CASSLAPGLAVGEQFF.

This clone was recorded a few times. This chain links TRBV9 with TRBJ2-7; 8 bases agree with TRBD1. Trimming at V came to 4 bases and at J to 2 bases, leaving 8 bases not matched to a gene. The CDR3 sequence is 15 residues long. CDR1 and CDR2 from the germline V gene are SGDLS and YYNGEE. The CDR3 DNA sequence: TGTGCCAGCAGCACCAGGGGGCAACCAACCTACGAGCAGTACTTC. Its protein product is CASSTRGQPTYEQYF.

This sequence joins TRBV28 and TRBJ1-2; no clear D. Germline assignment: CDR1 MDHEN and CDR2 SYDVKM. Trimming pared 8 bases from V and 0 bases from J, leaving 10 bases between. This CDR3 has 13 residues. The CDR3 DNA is TGTGCCAGCGGAGGCAGGTCTAACTATGGCTACACCTTC. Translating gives CASGGRSNYGYTF.